This TCR beta chain was found in a study of blood T cell repertoires in COVID-19. The wider study: The analysed material was cDNA or gDNA that came from T cells, B-cell-depleted T cells, or PBMCs.

Authors' analysis steps: Reference gene primer amplification gave estimated nucleated cell counts. Sequencing used immunoSEQ multiplex PCR; TCRdb keeps in-frame clones, though not all of them. Clonal size and the V and J genes are those of that table, whereas D and trimming came from the DNA. The sample holds about 84,000 clones; roughly 80% are singletons and the top ten take 15% to 19%. Source material: peripheral blood. The clonotype originates from a woman aged 80 or older with acute or convalescent COVID-19.

The CDR3 loop is CASSSDGTGVGNTIYF. The CDR3 DNA reads TGTGCCAGCAGCTCCGACGGGACAGGGGTTGGAAACACCATATATTTT. The chain has TRBV9 and TRBJ1-3, with TRBD1 matching 10 bases. With V trimmed by 4 bases and J by 3 bases, 7 bases remained unmatched. The germline V gene has CDR1 SGDLS and CDR2 YYNGEE. This CDR3 contains 16 residues. The full variable domain, completed using reference TRBV9 and TRBJ1-3, is DSGVTQTPKHLITATGQRVTLRCSPRSGDLSVYWYQQSLDQGLQFLIQYYNGEERAKGNILERFSAQQFPDLHSELNLSSLELGDSALYFCASSSDGTGVGNTIYFGEGSWLTVV.